The source of this T cell receptor (beta chain) is a study of cytomegalovirus exposure and HLA in healthy donors. Study in general: Clustering assigned 81% of the approximately 390 genotyped donors to the Caucasian-associated ancestry cluster. Study-wide results and limits: Available immune exposure information was restricted to CMV serostatus only.

This clone appeared a few times. Its target is not known. Germline loops: CDR1 SGHRS, CDR2 YFSETQ. This CDR3 comprises 13 residues. Between the trimmed V and J ends, which lost 5 bases and 8 bases, there was a span of 13 bases. The PCR was carried out with 60 Vbeta primers and 13 Jbeta primers. The data were produced by immunoSEQ multiplex PCR, yet TCRdb's version contains in-frame clones alone and is incomplete. Of roughly 120,000 clones in the sample, around three quarters were seen once. The chain combines TRBV5-1 with TRBJ1-4, with D possibly TRBD1 on 5 matching bases. This receptor was identified in a woman under 40 in good health and CMV-seronegative. Material for sequencing was PBMCs. CDR3 protein: CASRVGAGEKLFF. The CDR3 DNA reads as TGCGCCAGCAGAGTAGGGGCTGGCGAAAAACTGTTTTTT.